This TCR beta chain was identified in a study of CD8+CD57+ T cells in acquired aplastic anemia. About the study: The average for DNA from sorted CD4+ and CD8+ cells was 2.5 to 4 ug. Mean read depth for CD4+ cells from healthy donors was around 11 million.

The study's findings and limits: Both patients and controls carried the same twenty-nine CD8+ CDR3 sequences. Statistical testing detected no significant gap in CD8+ Simpson's diversity between patients and controls.

Germline V lookup: CDR1 MNHEY, CDR2 SMNVEV (reference sequence). The CDR3 runs 15 residues. V gave up 6 bases and J gave up 0 bases; unmatched junction bases: 6. With respect to this clonotype: Its antigen is undetermined.

Template material for TCR beta VDJ and CDR3 profiling consisted of genomic DNA. TCRdb ran MiXCR on the reads and lists one entry per CDR3 protein. This table has some 68,000 distinct CDR3 sequences, roughly half appearing once. The receptor comes from a human donor in good health, serving as a control. The V gene is TRBV27, the J gene TRBJ1-1; 8 bases fit TRBD1. The sample comprised sorted CD4+, CD8+, or CD8+CD57+ T cells (not recorded which) from PBMCs. CDR3 loop: CASRRGQGLNTEAFF. CDR3 DNA: TGTGCCAGCAGGCGCGGACAGGGTCTGAACACTGAAGCTTTCTTT.